The 11 T cell receptor beta chains below were found in one sample sequenced in a study of cytomegalovirus exposure and HLA in healthy donors. 60 Vbeta and 13 Jbeta primers were used in PCR. Sequencing was performed with immunoSEQ multiplex PCR; in TCRdb, only in-frame clones are kept and a portion is missing. The table records some 150,000 clones, roughly 80% of them present only once. Sequencing used PBMCs. The receptors originated from a woman aged 35 to 49 in good health and CMV-seronegative.

The V and J genes are TRBV6-4 and TRBJ1-2, with TRBD1 identical over 7 bases. In germline, CDR1 is MRHNA, CDR2 SNTAGT. Trimming at V came to 2 bases and at J to 6 bases, leaving 9 bases not matched to a gene. CDR3 length: 15 amino acids. The CDR3 coding sequence is TGTGCCAGCAGTGACCCCCCAGGGGGATTGGATGGCTACACCTTC. It encodes CASSDPPGGLDGYTF.

The chain has TRBV12-5 and TRBJ2-3; TRBD1 matches at 7 bases. CDR1 is LGHNT and CDR2 is FRNRAP in the germline V gene. This CDR3 is 14 amino acids long. V was clipped by 7 bases and J by 4 bases; unmatched bases: 8. DNA for the CDR3: TGTGCTAGTGCCCAAGTTCAGGGGGCAGATACGCAGTATTTT. Protein product: CASAQVQGADTQYF.

V and J are TRBV5-6 and TRBJ2-2, with D unresolved. Trimming left V 0 bases short and J 8 bases short, with 5 bases between. The CDR3 extends over 12 amino acids. Germline values: CDR1 SGHDT, CDR2 YYEEEE. CDR3 sequence: CASSLAEGELFF. CDR3 nucleotide sequence: TGTGCCAGCAGCTTGGCGGAGGGGGAGCTGTTTTTT.

This clone turned up a few times. The V call is TRBV6-6, the J call TRBJ1-1, with D possibly matching TRBD1 (6 bases). The CDR3 contains 13 residues. The V gene lost 6 bases and the J gene lost 6 bases, with 14 bases spanning the gap. The germline CDR1 and CDR2 sequences are MNHNY and SVGAGI (reference sequence). The chain's CDR3 is CASRYREGAEAFF. The CDR3 DNA is TGTGCCAGCAGGTACAGGGAGGGGGCTGAAGCTTTCTTT.

V gene TRBV5-8 combines with J gene TRBJ1-4; 8 nucleotides align to TRBD1. J was trimmed by 1 base and V by 5 bases; bases with no gene match: 10. The CDR3 sequence is 17 residues long. Germline CDR1 reads SGHTS; CDR2 reads YDEGEE. The CDR3 DNA reads TGTGCCAGCAGTCTGGGACAGGCGCCTCGAACTAATGAAAAACTGTTTTTT. As protein: CASSLGQAPRTNEKLFF.

The chain links TRBV6-5 to TRBJ2-3; maybe TRBD2 (7 bases). This CDR3 region has 15 residues. V gave up 2 bases and J gave up 5 bases, with 14 bases separating them. Germline CDR1 MNHEY, CDR2 SVGAGI. The CDR3 DNA reads as TGTGCCAGCAGTTACACAGCGAGGGGGGGAGATACGCAGTATTTT. Its protein product is CASSYTARGGDTQYF.

The chain recombines TRBV30 with TRBJ1-2; TRBD1 matches at 8 bases. CDR1 and CDR2 (germline): GTSNPN, SVGIG (reference sequence). This CDR3 contains 12 residues. V lost 7 bases to trimming and J lost 2 bases; unmatched junction nucleotides: 3. The CDR3 spells CASGQGNYGYTF. The CDR3 DNA is TGTGCCTCCGGACAGGGAAACTATGGCTACACCTTC.

This chain uses TRBV6-4 with TRBJ1-5; a weak D match, TRBD1 (5 bases). From germline, CDR1 is MRHNA and CDR2 SNTAGT. There are 13 residues in the CDR3. V shed 6 bases and J shed 5 bases, with 11 bases lying between them. CDR3: CASSREEDQPQHF. The CDR3 DNA follows: TGTGCCAGCAGCAGGGAGGAGGATCAGCCCCAGCATTTT.

This clone was counted a single time. The V gene is TRBV5-4, the J gene TRBJ2-5; perhaps TRBD2 as D (6 bases). Trimming took 2 bases from V and 5 from J, leaving 13 bases between them. Germline CDR1 SGHNT, CDR2 YYREEE (reference sequence). The CDR3 length is 14 residues. The CDR3 DNA reads TGTGCCAGCAGCTTCGGGGGTCAACAGGAGACCCAGTACTTC. Translated: CASSFGGQQETQYF.

The chain carries TRBV5-1 and TRBJ1-2; D unresolved. Germline CDR1 and CDR2: SGHRS and YFSETQ. The CDR3 length is 16 residues. Trimming took off 0 bases at V and 4 bases at J, with 16 bases between the two ends. CDR3 nucleotides: TGCGCCAGCAGCTTGGCCAACCAGGCAGGTCTCTATGGCTACACCTTC. It translates to CASSLANQAGLYGYTF.

This clone was seen just once. The chain recombines TRBV27 with TRBJ2-3; TRBD1 might be the D (5 bases). V shed 2 bases and J shed 3 bases, with 9 bases lying between them. The germline gives CDR1 MNHEY, CDR2 SMNVEV (reference sequence). The CDR3 has 14 amino acids. For the CDR3, the DNA is TGTGCCAGCAGTTTAACCCCAGGGACAGATACGCAGTATTTT. It specifies CASSLTPGTDTQYF.